This TCR beta chain was captured by sequencing in a study of T cell repertoires in cytomegalovirus infection. Overall study: Recently identified HLA-C-restricted CMV epitopes were among the peptides used. The public TCR beta signatures pointed to both CMV infection and matching HLA type. General observations from the study: Dominating the ex vivo response were HLA-C-restricted CMV-specific TCR beta clonotypes.

About this clonotype: Its antigen is unknown.

One entry per CDR3 protein results from TCRdb running MiXCR on the reads. The profile covers 450,000 to 600,000 distinct CDR3 sequences, with about 39% appearing a single time and around 44% taken by the ten largest. Germline V gene lookup returns CDR1 MGHRA and CDR2 YSYEKL. Between the trimmed V and J ends, which lost 0 bases and 2 bases, there was a span of 10 bases. There are 15 residues in the CDR3. The source was cultured PBMCs, collected from culture after CMV antigen stimulation. V gene TRBV4-1 combines with J gene TRBJ2-5; D is unresolved. The sequence was collected from a human donor in good health (CMV status not recorded). Some clones in this sample may be carry-over from other donors' samples. CDR3 sequence (DNA): TGCGCCAGCAGCCAAGATGAGGCTCATCAAGAGACCCAGTACTTC. It translates to CASSQDEAHQETQYF.